This T cell receptor beta chain was sequenced for a study of blood T cells in healthy people across ages. Study results and caveats: Both higher diversity and more naive CD4+ cells marked long-lived donors when set against aged donors. The CMV status of each donor remained undetermined, and this could have confounded shifts in expanded clonotypes.

To note about this clonotype: Its antigen is undetermined.

A J-beta primer mix and a sample-barcoded 5' primer were used in a second PCR of about 7 to 12 cycles. TCRdb ran MiXCR on the 5' RACE reads and lists one entry per CDR3 protein. Found here are 350,000 to 450,000 distinct CDR3 sequences, more than 45% of them singletons; the top ten hold around 53%. The V gene's germline CDR1 is SGHVS and CDR2 FQNEAQ. The CDR3 is made up of 15 amino acids. Trimming pared 2 bases from V and 2 bases from J, leaving 10 bases between. This clonotype originated in a man between 60 and 75 years old in good health. Sequencing was done on a sample of blood. J is TRBJ2-1 and V is TRBV7-8, with TRBD1 as a possible D gene (6 bases). The CDR3 region has the DNA TGTGCCAGCAGCTTATCCTCAGGGGCCTACAATGAGCAGTTCTTC. Encoded protein: CASSLSSGAYNEQFF.